The 32 T cell receptor beta chains reported below all come from one sample, sequenced in a study of CD8 T cells in Susac syndrome. It was with random hexamers that roughly 0.5 to 1 ug RNA was reverse transcribed. TCRdb reprocessed the immunoSEQ multiplex PCR reads with MiXCR, giving one entry per CDR3 protein. The sample includes under 200,000 distinct CDR3 sequences, roughly 92% of them seen just once. What was sequenced was CD4+ T cells from PBMCs. The receptors come from a human donor with Susac syndrome.

The chain combines TRBV20-1 with TRBJ1-6; 9 positions match TRBD1. The V gene end was trimmed by 6 bases and the J gene end by 6 bases; junction bases not matched to a gene: 9. The CDR3 has 15 amino acids. Germline CDR1 and CDR2: DFQATT and SNEGSKA (reference sequence). CDR3 nucleotides: TGCAGTGCGCATACAGGGGGCAAGGGTAATTCACCCCTCCACTTT. Amino acid sequence: CSAHTGGKGNSPLHF.

J is TRBJ2-1 and V is TRBV11-2; D remains unclear. Looked up from germline, CDR1 is SGHAT and CDR2 is FQNNGV. Trimming removed 3 bases from V and 0 bases from J, with 12 bases in between. This CDR3 has 16 amino acids. Here the CDR3 DNA reads TGTGCCAGCAGCTTCGGCGGTGAGAGCTCCTACAATGAGCAGTTCTTC. It yields the protein CASSFGGESSYNEQFF.

The chain employs TRBV12-3 or TRBV12-4 and TRBJ2-2; D might be TRBD1 or TRBD2, each matching 5 bases. Trimming left V 5 bases short and J 8 bases short, with 15 bases between. The CDR3 loop spans 14 amino acids. The CDR3 DNA is TGTGCCAGCAGTCCTAGCAGGGTATCTGGGGAGCTGTTTTTT. Its translation: CASSPSRVSGELFF.

V and J are TRBV29-1 and TRBJ1-1, with 8 bases lining up with TRBD1. V was clipped by 4 bases and J by 5 bases; unmatched bases: 9. The CDR3 covers 14 residues. Germline V gene lookup returns CDR1 SQVTM and CDR2 ANQGSEA. The CDR3 coding sequence is TGCAGCGTTGCGGAGGACAGGGTAAGGACTGAAGCTTTCTTT. Translating gives CSVAEDRVRTEAFF.

The chain combines TRBV7-9 with TRBJ2-5; 9 bases line up with TRBD1. Germline V gene lookup returns CDR1 SEHNR and CDR2 FQNEAQ (reference sequence). This CDR3 has 16 residues. The V gene end was trimmed by 4 bases and the J gene end by 7 bases; junction bases not matched to a gene: 13. CDR3 in amino acids: CASSSGQGGRSGTQYF. The CDR3, as DNA: TGTGCCAGCAGCTCGGGACAGGGTGGTCGGTCCGGGACCCAGTACTTC.

The rearrangement joins TRBV20-1 to TRBJ2-2, with D hard to call. There are 14 residues in the CDR3. Per germline, CDR1 DFQATT and CDR2 SNEGSKA (reference sequence). V dropped 6 bases and J dropped 0 bases, with 11 bases sitting between them. Written as DNA, the CDR3 is TGCAGTGCCTTCCCCAGAGCGAACACCGGGGAGCTGTTTTTT. Residues: CSAFPRANTGELFF.

This chain connects TRBV6-5 to TRBJ1-6, with D perhaps TRBD1 (6 bases). Germline CDR1 MNHEY, CDR2 SVGAGI. V was trimmed by 2 bases and J by 9 bases, leaving 17 bases between them. The CDR3 is 16 amino acids. Written as DNA, the CDR3 is TGTGCCAGCAGTTACACCCCAACACAGGGTGCTTCACCCCTCCACTTT. Translating it yields CASSYTPTQGASPLHF.

V usage is TRBV6-2 or TRBV6-3 and J usage is TRBJ2-5; D may correspond to TRBD1 or TRBD2 (5 bases each). The length of the CDR3 is 15 residues. Trimming removed 6 bases at V and 1 base at J, with 15 bases between. Germline V CDR1 and CDR2: MNHEY, SVGEGT. The CDR3 nucleotides read TGTGCCAGCAGCCCGTCGGGACGGACCCAAGAGACCCAGTACTTC. Residues: CASSPSGRTQETQYF.

The chain has TRBV5-5 and TRBJ2-5, with a possible D match to TRBD1 (6 bases). Germline CDR1 reads SGHKS; CDR2 reads YYEKEE (reference sequence). Trimming removed 1 base from V and 2 bases from J, with 6 bases in between. This CDR3 region has 13 residues. Here the CDR3 DNA reads TGTGCCAGCAGCTTGAGGGGGCAAGAGACCCAGTACTTC. Protein: CASSLRGQETQYF.

This clonotype was seen once. This chain connects TRBV25-1 to TRBJ2-6, with D possibly TRBD1 on 6 matching bases. The germline V and J ends were trimmed by 4 bases and 4 bases, with 11 bases remaining between them. The CDR3 contains 15 residues. Germline values: CDR1 MGHDK, CDR2 SYGVNS. CDR3 sequence reads: CASSAQGSGANVLTF. Written as DNA, the CDR3 is TGTGCCAGCAGTGCGCAGGGGAGCGGGGCCAACGTCCTGACTTTC.

V and J are TRBV18 and TRBJ2-7, with TRBD1 matching 11 bases. Germline V gives CDR1 KGHSH, CDR2 LQKENI. This CDR3 has 14 residues. The V and J ends lost 2 bases and 6 bases, in that order; junction bases with no gene match: 3. CDR3 amino acids: CASSPSGTGGEQYF. The CDR3 nucleotides are TGTGCCAGCTCACCATCGGGGACAGGGGGCGAGCAGTACTTC.

This clonotype was found once. The chain has TRBV5-4 and TRBJ2-5, with D perhaps matching TRBD1 (5 bases). Looked up from germline, CDR1 is SGHNT and CDR2 is YYREEE (reference sequence). The CDR3 is 15 residues long. Trimming took 4 bases from V and 2 from J, leaving 15 bases between them. CDR3 amino acids: CASSPQGLNQETQYF. The CDR3 DNA sequence: TGTGCCAGCAGCCCCCAGGGCCTAAATCAAGAGACCCAGTACTTC.

The chain couples TRBV28 to TRBJ1-2; D possibly corresponds to TRBD1 (5 bases). CDR1 is MDHEN, CDR2 SYDVKM, per germline. This CDR3 is 17 amino acids long. Trimming cost V 3 bases and J 1 base, with 18 bases left between them. Written as DNA, the CDR3 is TGTGCCAGCAGTTTCCCGACAAGGACACCCTATAACTATGGCTACACCTTC. This codes for CASSFPTRTPYNYGYTF.

The DNA for the CDR3 is TGCAGTGCTAGAATGGGTCAGAGAGGAGAGAAGCAGTATTTT. This sequence encodes CSARMGQRGEKQYF. The rearrangement links TRBV20-1 to TRBJ2-3; no clear D. V dropped 2 bases and J dropped 11 bases, with 20 bases sitting between them. This CDR3 has 14 residues. Germline-derived CDR1 and CDR2 are DFQATT and SNEGSKA (reference sequence).

This rearrangement joins TRBV25-1 to TRBJ1-1; the match to TRBD1 covers 10 bases. The CDR3 has 14 residues. CDR1 and CDR2 from the germline V gene are MGHDK and SYGVNS. After removal of 7 bases from V and 12 bases from J, the junction contained 14 bases not matched to a gene. CDR3 in DNA: TGTGCCAGCACCCCGGGGTTCGGACAGGGGGTAACTTTCTTT. Translation gives CASTPGFGQGVTFF.

This sequence joins TRBV24-1 and TRBJ1-5; perhaps TRBD1 as D (6 bases). There are 13 residues in the CDR3. Germline-derived CDR1 and CDR2 are KGHDR and SFDVKD. Trimming stripped 5 bases from V and 4 bases from J, with 8 bases between. The CDR3 bases are TGTGCCACCAGTGGAGGGGGAAATCAGCCCCAGCATTTT. It specifies CATSGGGNQPQHF.

V and J are TRBV29-1 and TRBJ2-6; D remains ambiguous. The CDR3 is 15 amino acids. V was pared by 2 bases and J by 1 base, with 9 bases between. Looked up from germline, CDR1 is SQVTM and CDR2 is ANQGSEA. The CDR3 region has the DNA TGCAGCGTTGAACCAGGCTCATCTGGGGCCAACGTCCTGACTTTC. Encoded protein: CSVEPGSSGANVLTF.

This chain joins TRBV6-2 or TRBV6-3 and TRBJ2-1; D gene unclear. The CDR3 totals 16 residues. CDR1 and CDR2 (germline): MNHEY, SVGEGT. Trimming stripped 0 bases from V and 4 bases from J, with 13 bases between. CDR3 residues: CASSYSLSVGYNEQFF. In DNA, the CDR3 is TGTGCCAGCAGTTACTCGCTCTCCGTAGGGTACAATGAGCAGTTCTTC.

This chain uses TRBV24-1 with TRBJ2-5; TRBD2 matches 7 bases. The CDR3 consists of 16 residues. The V segment lost 2 bases and the J segment 4 bases; nucleotides outside the gene matches: 9. Germline-derived CDR1 and CDR2 are KGHDR and SFDVKD. The CDR3 DNA is TGTGCCACCAGTGATTCGACTAGCCAGGTCTTAGAGACCCAGTACTTC. This codes for CATSDSTSQVLETQYF.

J is TRBJ2-5 and V is TRBV20-1, with D maybe TRBD2 (6 bases). The length of the CDR3 is 14 residues. CDR1 and CDR2 (germline): DFQATT, SNEGSKA (reference sequence). V lost 2 bases and J lost 0, with 10 bases in between. DNA for the CDR3: TGCAGTGCTAGAAGACTAGGGTACCAAGAGACCCAGTACTTC. It encodes CSARRLGYQETQYF.

The J gene is TRBJ1-2, the V gene TRBV6-5; the match to TRBD1 covers 7 bases. V lost 6 bases, J lost 2 bases, and 9 bases stayed unmatched. The CDR3 has 15 amino acids. The germline V gene encodes CDR1 MNHEY and CDR2 SVGAGI. As DNA, the CDR3 is TGTGCCAGCAGGGTAGACAGGGCATCCAACTATGGCTACACCTTC. Its translation is CASRVDRASNYGYTF.

The chain is built from TRBV9 and TRBJ1-6, with no clear D. The CDR3 extends over 15 amino acids. The germline V and J ends were trimmed by 4 bases and 7 bases, with 15 bases remaining between them. Germline assignment: CDR1 SGDLS and CDR2 YYNGEE. CDR3 in DNA: TGTGCCAGCAGCCCCCATGGATCGAAAAATTCACCCCTCCACTTT. Its translation: CASSPHGSKNSPLHF.

The gene calls are TRBV28 and TRBJ2-6; 7 positions agree with TRBD1. This CDR3 has 17 amino acids. V shed 5 bases and J 0 bases; nucleotides not matched to a gene: 7. Germline CDR1 reads MDHEN; CDR2 reads SYDVKM. The CDR3 spells CASSPSRDSSGANVLTF. CDR3 nucleotide sequence: TGTGCCAGCAGTCCCAGCCGGGACAGCTCTGGGGCCAACGTCCTGACTTTC.

This clonotype was found once. The rearrangement uses TRBV2 and TRBJ2-3; perhaps TRBD1 as D (5 bases). The CDR3 is made up of 15 amino acids. The ends were cut back, 4 bases at V and 6 bases at J, with 17 bases in the middle. Per germline, CDR1 SNHLY and CDR2 FYNNEI. This CDR3 is CASSARVSSEDTQYF. In DNA form, the CDR3 reads TGTGCCAGCAGTGCCAGGGTTTCCTCAGAGGATACGCAGTATTTT.

The sample holds a few counts of this clonotype. The chain recombines TRBV9 with TRBJ2-5; TRBD2 aligns across 9 bases. The trim removed 0 bases at V and 1 base at J, leaving 4 bases unmatched. The CDR3 runs 16 residues. From germline, CDR1 is SGDLS and CDR2 YYNGEE. This chain's CDR3 is CASSVGGSGSQETQYF. CDR3 nucleotide sequence: TGTGCCAGCAGCGTAGGCGGTAGCGGGAGCCAAGAGACCCAGTACTTC. The variable domain in full, completed from reference TRBV9 and TRBJ2-5, reads DSGVTQTPKHLITATGQRVTLRCSPRSGDLSVYWYQQSLDQGLQFLIQYYNGEERAKGNILERFSAQQFPDLHSELNLSSLELGDSALYFCASSVGGSGSQETQYFGPGTRLLVL.

The chain carries TRBV3-1 and TRBJ2-3; TRBD2 matches at 11 bases. This CDR3 region has 17 residues. Germline assignment: CDR1 LGHDT and CDR2 YNNKEL (reference sequence). The ends lost 0 bases at V and 6 bases at J; junction bases unmatched: 8. The CDR3 is CASSQDLRLAGRDTQYF. The CDR3 bases are TGTGCCAGCAGCCAAGATCTGAGACTAGCGGGGCGGGATACGCAGTATTTT.

The J gene is TRBJ2-1, the V gene TRBV29-1, with TRBD1 matching 11 bases. The length of the CDR3 is 14 residues. Losses at the gene ends were 5 bases for V and 4 bases for J; bases not matched to a gene: 4. Germline V lookup: CDR1 SQVTM, CDR2 ANQGSEA. CDR3 sequence: CSVLRDRGYNEQFF. As DNA, the CDR3 is TGCAGCGTTCTCCGGGACAGGGGGTACAATGAGCAGTTCTTC.

This clonotype came up once. The V and J genes are TRBV4-3 and TRBJ1-2; perhaps TRBD1 as D (6 bases). Deletions cut 0 bases from V and 6 bases from J, with 14 bases between. CDR3 size: 15 residues. The germline V gene encodes CDR1 LGHNA and CDR2 YSLEER. The CDR3 here is CASSQDSQGENGYTF. The CDR3 DNA sequence: TGCGCCAGCAGCCAAGATTCACAGGGAGAGAATGGCTACACCTTC.

The count of this clonotype is one. The chain carries TRBV5-1 and TRBJ2-5, with D tentatively TRBD1 or TRBD2 (5 bases each). Trimming pared 4 bases from V and 5 bases from J, leaving 15 bases between. The V gene's germline CDR1 is SGHRS and CDR2 YFSETQ. The CDR3 runs to 14 residues. CDR3 coding DNA: TGCGCCAGCAGCCCCTTAGGCGAGGGGGAGACCCAGTACTTC. It translates to CASSPLGEGETQYF. Full variable domain (rest looked up from reference TRBV5-1 and TRBJ2-5): KAGVTQTPRYLIKTRGQQVTLSCSPISGHRSVSWYQQTPGQGLQFLFEYFSETQRNKGNFPGRFSGRQFSNSRSEMNVSTLELGDSALYLCASSPLGEGETQYFGPGTRLLVL.

This clonotype was seen only once. This chain connects TRBV10-2 to TRBJ1-5, with 7 bases that match TRBD1. The CDR3 is 16 residues long. The V segment lost 4 bases and the J segment 4 bases; nucleotides outside the gene matches: 10. The germline gives CDR1 WSHSY, CDR2 SAAADI. The CDR3 sequence is CASSGTGTVPNQPQHF. The CDR3 region has the DNA TGCGCCAGCAGTGGAACCGGGACAGTTCCTAATCAGCCCCAGCATTTT.

The gene calls are TRBV20-1 and TRBJ2-7; no firm D call. This CDR3 has 12 amino acids. Per germline, CDR1 DFQATT and CDR2 SNEGSKA (reference sequence). Trimming took 5 bases from V and 4 from J, leaving 12 bases between them. CDR3: CSAYGQIYEQYF. For the CDR3, the DNA is TGCAGTGCTTACGGGCAGATTTACGAGCAGTACTTC.

The chain uses TRBV20-1 and TRBJ1-5; D remains unclear. The germline V gene encodes CDR1 DFQATT and CDR2 SNEGSKA (reference sequence). The length of the CDR3 is 15 residues. V was trimmed by 6 bases and J by 2 bases, leaving 17 bases between them. In nucleotides, the CDR3 is TGCAGTGCACCGGGCCATGGCCCGGGCAATCAGCCCCAGCATTTT. Protein product: CSAPGHGPGNQPQHF.